This entry is about one T cell receptor beta chain. This table comes from immunoSEQ multiplex PCR, and its TCRdb copy is limited to in-frame clones, with some not included. This table holds about 140,000 clones, about 90% found once. This specimen comes from a study of control samples from healthy donors and cancer patients. V was pared by 5 bases and J by 3 bases, with 17 bases between. Germline-derived CDR1 and CDR2 are SGHKS and YYEKEE (reference sequence). This CDR3 contains 15 residues. This chain uses TRBV5-5 with TRBJ1-1; TRBD1 might be the D (6 bases). Material for sequencing was blood. This sequence originates from a man between 18 and 35 years old in good health. CDR3 loop: CASSPSGGADTEAFF. The CDR3 region has the DNA TGTGCCAGCAGTCCCTCGGGGGGCGCAGACACTGAAGCTTTCTTT.